Listed below are T cell receptor beta chains from one sample, sequenced in a study of blood T cell repertoires in COVID-19. Measured with immunoSEQ multiplex PCR; TCRdb has only the in-frame clones, and not every one. This sample has under 300,000 clones; around 85% occur once, and the top ten carry around 6.8%. The sequenced material came from peripheral blood. The receptors shown here come from a woman aged 55-69 years with active or convalescent COVID-19. Each CDR3 is given with its conserved first and last residue. The D gene is left open where the match is weak. The listing skips clone size in some rows; elsewhere it reads once, few, many or a size class.

size	D	V	J	CDR3	DNA
NA	TRBD1	TRBV11-1	TRBJ1-1	CASSPWTGRPTEAFF	TGTGCCAGCAGCCCGTGGACAGGGCGGCCCACTGAAGCTTTCTTT
NA	NA	TRBV29-1	TRBJ1-3	CSGGGANTIYF	TGCAGCGGTGGGGGGGCAAACACCATATATTTT
NA	TRBD1	TRBV2	TRBJ1-1	CASRAGTGGTAEAFF	TGTGCCAGCAGGGCCGGGACAGGGGGCACCGCTGAAGCTTTCTTT
NA	TRBD1	TRBV5-1	TRBJ1-1	CASSSTGATEAFF	TGCGCCAGCAGCTCTACAGGGGCCACTGAAGCTTTCTTT
NA	TRBD1	TRBV11-2	TRBJ1-3	CASSFSSRDRGTGNTIYF	TGTGCCAGCAGCTTCTCTTCTCGGGACAGGGGAACTGGAAACACCATATATTTT
NA	TRBD1	TRBV5-1	TRBJ2-7	CASSTSVGQGSDEQYF	TGCGCCAGCAGCACTTCCGTAGGACAGGGAAGTGACGAGCAGTACTTC
once	TRBD1	TRBV6-4	TRBJ1-2	CASSDSRQGLNYGYTF	TGTGCCAGCAGTGACTCGAGACAGGGACTTAACTATGGCTACACCTTC
once	NA	TRBV5-5	TRBJ1-4	CASSRAPGEGLFF	TGTGCCAGCAGCAGGGCTCCGGGTGAGGGACTGTTTTTT
NA	NA	TRBV28	TRBJ1-2	CASSTRPPTNYGYTF	TGTGCCAGCAGTACTCGCCCTCCCACTAACTATGGCTACACCTTC
NA	TRBD2	TRBV2	TRBJ2-1	CASRGLAGGNGEQFF	TGTGCCAGCAGAGGACTAGCGGGAGGAAATGGTGAGCAGTTCTTC
NA	TRBD2	TRBV5-1	TRBJ2-3	CASSVSGTSGTDTQYF	TGCGCCAGCAGCGTGTCCGGGACTAGCGGGACAGATACGCAGTATTTT
NA	NA	TRBV18	TRBJ2-5	CASSPGTPQETQYF	TGTGCCAGCTCACCAGGGACACCACAAGAGACCCAGTACTTC
NA	TRBD1	TRBV6-6	TRBJ1-6	CASSTDRTRSPLHF	TGTGCCAGCAGTACGGACAGGACGCGTTCACCCCTCCACTTT
NA	TRBD1	TRBV27	TRBJ1-2	CASSLSPRTGNYGYTF	TGTGCCAGCAGTTTAAGTCCCCGGACAGGGAACTATGGCTACACCTTC
NA	TRBD1	TRBV5-1	TRBJ1-2	CASSLEGTGNNYGYTF	TGCGCCAGCAGCTTGGAAGGGACAGGGAATAACTATGGCTACACCTTC
NA	NA	TRBV2	TRBJ2-7	CASYGGPSYEQYF	TGTGCCAGCTATGGGGGCCCTTCCTACGAGCAGTACTTC
NA	TRBD1	TRBV5-5	TRBJ2-7	CASSTLPGQGGEQYF	TGTGCCAGCAGCACCCTACCCGGACAGGGCGGAGAGCAGTACTTC
NA	NA	TRBV27	TRBJ1-2	CASSVSGGNYGYTF	TGTGCCAGCAGCGTTTCGGGGGGGAACTATGGCTACACCTTC
NA	TRBD2	TRBV4-2	TRBJ2-3	CASSLGLAGGPTDTQYF	TGTGCCAGCAGCCTCGGACTAGCGGGGGGGCCTACAGATACGCAGTATTTT
few	TRBD1	TRBV10-3	TRBJ1-1	CAISLQGGDTEAFF	TGTGCCATCAGTCTACAGGGGGGGGACACTGAAGCTTTCTTT
NA	TRBD2	TRBV19	TRBJ2-1	CASSIRASGDNEQFF	TGTGCCAGTAGTATAAGAGCCAGCGGGGACAATGAGCAGTTCTTC
NA	NA	TRBV10-1	TRBJ1-2	CASSPRGGSGYTF	TGCGCCAGCAGTCCTCGGGGTGGTAGCGGCTACACCTTC
NA	NA	TRBV27	TRBJ2-5	CASSLSSGTQYF	TGTGCCAGCAGTTTATCGAGTGGGACCCAGTACTTC
NA	TRBD1	TRBV3-1/TRBV3-2	TRBJ1-4	CASSPTGGDRPKGRLFF	TGTGCCAGCAGCCCGACAGGGGGCGATCGCCCCAAGGGTAGACTGTTTTTT
NA	TRBD1	TRBV5-6	TRBJ1-6	CASSLGDRVHSPLHF	TGTGCCAGCAGCTTGGGGGACAGGGTCCATTCACCCCTCCACTTT
NA	NA	TRBV11-2	TRBJ2-1	CASSLDPTSSEQFF	TGTGCCAGCAGCTTAGATCCCACTAGTAGTGAGCAGTTCTTC